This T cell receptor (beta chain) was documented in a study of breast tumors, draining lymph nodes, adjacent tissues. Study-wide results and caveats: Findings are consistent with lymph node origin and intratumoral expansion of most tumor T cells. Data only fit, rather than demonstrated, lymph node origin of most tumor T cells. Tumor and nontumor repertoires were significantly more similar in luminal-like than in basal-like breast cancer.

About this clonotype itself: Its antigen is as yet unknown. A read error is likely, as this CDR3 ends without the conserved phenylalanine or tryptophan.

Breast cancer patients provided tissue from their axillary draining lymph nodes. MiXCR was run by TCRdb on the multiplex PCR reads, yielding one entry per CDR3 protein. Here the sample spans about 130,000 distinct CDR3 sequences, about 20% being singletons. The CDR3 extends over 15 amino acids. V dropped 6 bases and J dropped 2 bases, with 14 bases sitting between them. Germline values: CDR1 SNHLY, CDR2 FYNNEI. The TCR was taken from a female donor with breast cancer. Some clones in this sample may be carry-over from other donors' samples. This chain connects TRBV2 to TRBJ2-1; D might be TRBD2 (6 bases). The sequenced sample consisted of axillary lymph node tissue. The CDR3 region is CASSPPSAPYNEQFS. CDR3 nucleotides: TGTGCCAGCAGCCCCCCTAGCGCCCCCTACAATGAGCAGTTCTCC.